This is a list of T cell receptor beta chains from one sample in a study of T-cell reconstitution after alpha-beta-depleted transplantation in children. TCRdb used MiXCR to reprocess the PCR reads, holding one entry per CDR3 protein. Seen here are roughly 45,000 distinct CDR3 sequences, roughly 8.7% observed once, and the top ten hold roughly 28%. The sample consisted of PBMCs, mostly from graft donor cells, taken 60 days after TCRalphabeta/CD19-depleted stem cell transplant. The source is a male patient aged 2 to 10 who had a stem cell transplant for chronic granulomatous disease, so the T cells may come from the graft donor. Both conserved end residues are part of each CDR3. A D gene is named only where the DNA matches it firmly. The size entry is marked missing in some rows and otherwise reads once, few, many or a size class.

abundance	len	v_gene	d_gene	j_gene	CDR3aa	CDR3nt
few	15	TRBV20-1	.	TRBJ2-1	CSARWLAGTYNEQFF	TGCAGTGCTAGATGGCTAGCTGGGACCTACAATGAGCAGTTCTTC
.	14	TRBV20-1	.	TRBJ2-1	CSADPGLNGGEQFF	TGCAGTGCAGATCCGGGTCTCAACGGGGGTGAGCAGTTCTTC
many	14	TRBV4-1	.	TRBJ2-5	CASSQTGRGETQYF	TGCGCCAGCAGCCAAACGGGAAGGGGAGAGACCCAGTACTTC
many	13	TRBV6-5	.	TRBJ2-2	CASRLSETGELFF	TGTGCCAGCAGGCTTTCGGAGACCGGGGAGCTGTTTTTT
many	12	TRBV20-1	.	TRBJ2-5	CSASKEGETQYF	TGCAGTGCTAGTAAGGAAGGGGAGACCCAGTACTTC
.	13	TRBV2	.	TRBJ2-1	CASSEAPGLGQFF	TGTGCCAGCAGTGAAGCTCCGGGACTCGGGCAGTTCTTC
many	15	TRBV2	.	TRBJ2-7	CASSEHWPNSYEQYF	TGTGCCAGCAGTGAGCACTGGCCCAACTCCTACGAGCAGTACTTC
.	14	TRBV20-1	.	TRBJ2-1	CSARDTIQNNEQFF	TGCAGTGCTAGGGACACTATACAAAACAATGAGCAGTTCTTC
few	17	TRBV4-3	TRBD2	TRBJ2-3	CASSQAALAGGPGTQYF	TGCGCCAGCAGCCAAGCCGCCCTAGCGGGAGGGCCAGGTACGCAGTATTTT
many	12	TRBV28	.	TRBJ2-1	CASTRSHNEQFF	TGTGCCAGCACCAGAAGTCACAATGAGCAGTTCTTC
few	15	TRBV28	TRBD1	TRBJ2-5	CASSPHRGRGETQYF	TGTGCCAGCAGTCCACACAGGGGACGAGGAGAGACCCAGTACTTC
many	12	TRBV10-3	.	TRBJ2-5	CAIGGGGETQYF	TGTGCCATCGGAGGGGGAGGGGAGACCCAGTACTTC
many	15	TRBV28	TRBD2	TRBJ2-1	CASRSSGIGYNEQFF	TGTGCCAGCAGATCAAGCGGGATAGGTTACAATGAGCAGTTCTTC
many	13	TRBV20-1	.	TRBJ1-6	CSARDRTGQPLHF	TGCAGTGCTAGAGACCGGACGGGTCAGCCCCTCCACTTT
many	18	TRBV21-1	.	TRBJ2-2	CASSKKKRDSEHRGAVFF	.
many	15	TRBV19	TRBD1	TRBJ2-1	CASSIRDRVYNEQFF	TGTGCCAGTAGTATCCGGGACAGGGTTTACAATGAGCAGTTCTTC
.	16	TRBV7-2	TRBD2	TRBJ2-3	CANSLAPTSGTDTQYF	TGTGCCAACAGCTTAGCCCCGACTAGCGGCACAGATACGCAGTATTTT
.	13	TRBV3-1	TRBD1	TRBJ1-1	CTINLQGGALAFF	TGTACCATCAACCTCCAAGGGGGCGCGTTGGCTTTCTTT
many	10	TRBV20-1	.	TRBJ2-1	CSARNNEQFF	TGCAGTGCTAGAAACAATGAGCAGTTCTTC
many	14	TRBV20-1	.	TRBJ2-5	CSARHPGDGETQYF	TGCAGTGCTAGACATCCCGGGGACGGAGAGACCCAGTACTTC
many	14	TRBV25-1	.	TRBJ1-1	CASSGFHRPSEAFF	TGTGCCAGCAGTGGTTTTCACAGGCCCTCTGAAGCTTTCTTT
many	14	TRBV4-3	.	TRBJ2-1	CASSQDGKYNEQFF	TGCGCCAGCAGCCAAGATGGGAAATACAATGAGCAGTTCTTC
.	16	TRBV2	TRBD1	TRBJ1-5	CASSADRGYSNQPQHF	TGTGCCAGCAGTGCCGACAGGGGCTATAGCAATCAGCCCCAGCATTTT
many	16	TRBV12-3/TRBV12-4	TRBD2	TRBJ2-1	CASGLAGGSSYNEQFF	TGTGCCAGCGGGCTAGCGGGCGGGAGCTCCTACAATGAGCAGTTCTTC
many	13	TRBV14	.	TRBJ1-1	CASRDAGHTEAFF	TGTGCCAGCAGAGACGCAGGGCACACTGAAGCTTTCTTT
many	17	TRBV18	.	TRBJ2-5	CASSPKGPALYQETQYF	TGTGCCAGCTCACCAAAAGGGCCCGCACTATACCAAGAGACCCAGTACTTC
many	14	TRBV20-1	.	TRBJ2-2	CSARGEAGIGELFF	TGCAGTGCTAGAGGCGAAGCGGGTATCGGGGAGCTGTTTTTT
many	17	TRBV10-3	.	TRBJ2-2	CAISELGPSANTGELFF	TGTGCCATCAGTGAGTTGGGACCTAGTGCGAACACCGGGGAGCTGTTTTTT
many	14	TRBV5-1	.	TRBJ2-2	CASRPLGNTGELFF	TGCGCCAGCAGACCGTTAGGGAACACCGGGGAGCTGTTTTTT
many	14	TRBV7-2	TRBD2	TRBJ2-7	CASSPRTSGREQYF	TGTGCCAGCAGCCCTCGGACTAGCGGGAGGGAGCAGTACTTC
few	13	TRBV7-9	.	TRBJ1-1	CASSLVEGAEAFF	TGTGCCAGCAGCTTAGTAGAAGGCGCTGAAGCTTTCTTT
.	12	TRBV10-1	.	TRBJ2-7	CASSDGRSEQYF	TGCGCCAGCAGTGATGGTAGGAGCGAGCAGTACTTC
many	13	TRBV10-2	.	TRBJ2-7	CASRGYERREQYF	TGCGCCAGCCGAGGTTATGAGCGACGGGAGCAGTACTTC
once	16	TRBV12-3/TRBV12-4	TRBD2	TRBJ2-1	CASSREGTSGKFEQFF	TGTGCCAGCAGTAGAGAGGGGACTAGCGGGAAATTTGAGCAGTTCTTC
many	13	TRBV11-3	.	TRBJ1-1	CASSLRPNTEAFF	TGTGCCAGCAGCTTAAGGCCGAACACTGAAGCTTTCTTT
many	15	TRBV12-3/TRBV12-4	TRBD1	TRBJ1-5	CASSLLGQGGQPQHF	TGTGCCAGCAGTTTGCTGGGACAGGGGGGTCAGCCCCAGCATTTT
few	17	TRBV20-1	TRBD2	TRBJ2-1	CSARDPLAGGLGNEQFF	TGCAGTGCTAGAGATCCTTTAGCGGGAGGGCTCGGCAATGAGCAGTTCTTC
few	14	TRBV6-1	.	TRBJ1-2	CASSPGTVRRGYTF	TGTGCCAGCAGTCCCGGGACCGTTCGTCGAGGCTACACCTTC
many	15	TRBV11-2	.	TRBJ2-3	CASSPGTRSTDTQYF	TGTGCCAGCAGCCCCGGGACCCGTAGCACAGATACGCAGTATTTT
many	17	TRBV2	TRBD2	TRBJ2-3	CASGTSGGPKDSDTQYF	TGTGCCAGTGGGACTAGCGGGGGTCCTAAAGATTCAGATACGCAGTATTTT
many	16	TRBV9	TRBD2	TRBJ2-3	CASSVGLAGVGDTQYF	TGTGCCAGCAGCGTAGGCCTAGCGGGAGTGGGAGATACGCAGTATTTT
many	13	TRBV27	.	TRBJ2-7	CATSYGGTYEQYF	TGTGCCACCAGCTATGGGGGGACCTACGAGCAGTACTTC
few	13	TRBV14	.	TRBJ1-1	CASSQALLTEAFF	TGTGCCAGCAGCCAAGCTCTTCTTACTGAAGCTTTCTTT
many	16	TRBV6-5	TRBD1	TRBJ1-1	CASSLTGVGGNTEAFF	TGTGCCAGCAGTCTGACAGGGGTTGGAGGGAACACTGAAGCTTTCTTT